This TCR beta chain came from a study of T cell responses to AZD1222 COVID-19 vaccine. The overall study: Pooling of second doses given at about 4 or about 12 weeks was done.

This table comes from immunoSEQ multiplex PCR, and its TCRdb copy is limited to in-frame clones, with some not included. The table records some 190,000 clones, almost 95% of them present only once. Study findings and constraints: Seropositivity was recorded at baseline in only 6 or 7 AZD1222 recipients. The sample set comprised mostly white British donors with more females, and clonal diversity was possibly underestimated. Unmutated variant regions are reportedly targeted by nearly half of spike-specific TCRs.

About this clone itself: Antigen: not known.

The CDR3 extends over 13 amino acids. Germline lookup yields CDR1 MNHEY and CDR2 SVGAGI. V dropped 6 bases and J dropped 3 bases, with 11 bases sitting between them. The chain couples TRBV6-5 to TRBJ2-5; D remains ambiguous. The clonotype originates from an adult in good health. This specimen was peripheral blood, taken on day 0 of AZD1222 vaccination. In DNA form, the CDR3 reads TGTGCCAGCAGGATCTCCCGGGAAGAGACCCAGTACTTC. Its translation: CASRISREETQYF.